A single sample gave rise to the 3 T cell receptor beta chains below, sequenced in a study of blood T cell repertoires in COVID-19. This table comes from immunoSEQ multiplex PCR, and its TCRdb copy is limited to in-frame clones, with some not included. Of roughly 240,000 clones in the sample, around 90% were seen once. The specimen sequenced was PBMCs or T cells enriched from blood (not recorded which). These receptor sequences come from a man in his fifties or sixties who had been exposed to COVID-19.

This chain links TRBV11-1 with TRBJ2-7, with TRBD1 matching over 7 bases. J lost 5 bases, V lost 3 bases, and 10 bases had no gene match. The germline V gene encodes CDR1 SGHAT and CDR2 FQDESV (reference sequence). The CDR3 covers 15 residues. CDR3 coding DNA: TGTGCCAGCAGCTTCCACTCGGACAGGCTGGACGAGCAGTACTTC. This encodes CASSFHSDRLDEQYF.

The chain's CDR3 is CASSSGLNWSKLFF. The CDR3 coding sequence is TGTGCCAGCAGTTCAGGGTTGAATTGGTCTAAACTGTTTTTT. This chain joins TRBV6-5 and TRBJ1-4; D possibly corresponds to TRBD1 (5 bases). Germline V gene data show CDR1 as MNHEY and CDR2 as SVGAGI. Deletions cut 4 bases from V and 11 bases from J, with 17 bases between. The CDR3 totals 14 residues.

This clone occurred once. The gene calls are TRBV7-9 and TRBJ2-5, with TRBD1 matching 9 bases. The J segment lost 1 base and the V segment lost 0 bases, leaving 6 bases of the junction unmatched. The CDR3 is made up of 17 amino acids. Per the germline V gene, CDR1 is SEHNR and CDR2 is FQNEAQ (reference sequence). The CDR3 sequence is CASSLARGTGFQETQYF. CDR3 coding DNA: TGTGCCAGCAGCTTAGCGAGGGGGACAGGGTTCCAAGAGACCCAGTACTTC.